One and the same sample provided the 9 T cell receptor beta chains below, sequenced in a study of T cell responses to AZD1222 COVID-19 vaccine (dated by TCRdb to about 2021). The library was generated by the immunoSEQ multiplex PCR assay. Held by TCRdb, this immuneACCESS table contains in-frame sequences only and omits some clones. Under half of the omission traces to an unresolved V gene where checked; the cause of the rest is unknown. This sample has some 120,000 clones in its table, and around 90% of those were observed once. Together, the top ten hold roughly 4.4% of the sample. What this sample's time point label stands for: baseline before first vaccination. The specimen was peripheral blood, collected on day 0 of AZD1222 vaccination. All receptors derive from an adult in good health.

This chain connects TRBV7-2 to TRBJ1-1; maybe TRBD1 (5 bases). The CDR3 spans 12 residues. V lost 1 base and J lost 7, with 7 bases in between. From germline, CDR1 is SGHTA and CDR2 FQGNSA. CDR3 DNA: TGTGCCAGCAGCTTAGGGACAATTGAAGCTTTCTTT. Translation gives CASSLGTIEAFF.

This rearrangement joins TRBV4-1 to TRBJ1-5; TRBD1 aligns across 7 bases. The CDR3 extends over 14 amino acids. V lost 4 bases and J lost 1; bases outside the gene matches: 1. Per the germline V gene, CDR1 is MGHRA and CDR2 is YSYEKL. The CDR3 reads CASSPTGSNQPQHF. For the CDR3, the DNA is TGCGCCAGCAGCCCGACAGGGAGCAATCAGCCCCAGCATTTT.

The rearrangement links TRBV5-4 to TRBJ2-1; tentatively, D is TRBD1 (6 bases). The V end lost 3 bases, the J end lost 7 bases, and 8 bases lay between the germline ends. The CDR3 is 12 residues long. Germline V gives CDR1 SGHNT, CDR2 YYREEE (reference sequence). The CDR3 DNA reads TGTGCCAGCAGCTCACAGGGAAATGAGCAGTTCTTC. It encodes CASSSQGNEQFF. Full variable domain (rest looked up from reference TRBV5-4 and TRBJ2-1): ETGVTQSPTHLIKTRGQQVTLRCSSQSGHNTVSWYQQALGQGPQFIFQYYREEENGRGNFPPRFSGLQFPNYSSELNVNALELDDSALYLCASSSQGNEQFFGPGTRLTVL.

This chain links TRBV30 with TRBJ2-7, with a tentative D call TRBD1 (6 bases). The V end was cut by 5 bases, the J end by 3 bases, with 14 bases between. CDR3 length: 13 residues. Germline V gene lookup returns CDR1 GTSNPN and CDR2 SVGIG (reference sequence). The CDR3 sequence is CAWGRQDFYEQYF. The CDR3 coding sequence is TGTGCCTGGGGTCGACAGGACTTCTACGAGCAGTACTTC.

The chain combines TRBV10-2 with TRBJ1-6; possible D gene TRBD1, 5 bases. Deletions cut 1 base from V and 10 bases from J, with 14 bases between. The germline V gene encodes CDR1 WSHSY and CDR2 SAAADI. CDR3 length: 15 residues. The chain's CDR3 is CASSEWGNSRSPLHF. The CDR3 region has the DNA TGCGCCAGCAGTGAGTGGGGCAATTCGAGGTCACCCCTCCACTTT.

In this sample, this clone turned up once. The germline gene is not matched at one end of the junction; a read error may be the cause. The V call is TRBV7-7, the J call TRBJ2-1; 7 nucleotides agree with TRBD1. The V gene's germline CDR1 is SSHAT and CDR2 FNYEAQ (reference sequence). The CDR3 contains 15 residues. CDR3 amino acids: CASSPLQGSYNEQFF. CDR3 sequence (DNA): TGTGCTAGCAGCCCATTACAGGGGTCCTACAATGAGCAGTTCTTC.

The gene calls are TRBV5-4 and TRBJ2-3; either TRBD1 or TRBD2 may fit D (6 bases each). V lost 4 bases and J 4 bases, leaving 16 bases between the germline ends. Looked up from germline, CDR1 is SGHNT and CDR2 is YYREEE (reference sequence). This CDR3 spans 15 amino acids. This CDR3 is CASSGGGTHPDTQYF. DNA for the CDR3: TGTGCCAGCAGCGGGGGCGGGACTCACCCAGATACGCAGTATTTT.

The rearrangement joins TRBV29-1 to TRBJ1-4, with 9 bases identical to TRBD1. CDR3 length equals 13 residues. CDR1 SQVTM and CDR2 ANQGSEA come from the germline V gene. The V segment lost 6 bases and the J segment 14 bases; nucleotides outside the gene matches: 13. The CDR3 nucleotides are TGCAGCGTCTCCGGGACAGGGAGCCCGGGGCTGTTTTTT. Translating gives CSVSGTGSPGLFF.

The chain employs TRBV6-5 and TRBJ2-2; unclear D gene. The V gene lost 7 bases and the J gene lost 5 bases, with 11 bases spanning the gap. The CDR3 consists of 13 residues. Germline CDR1 and CDR2: MNHEY and SVGAGI. The CDR3 DNA sequence: TGTGCCAGCACTCGAGAAATAACCGGGGAGCTGTTTTTT. Translated: CASTREITGELFF.